One and the same sample provided the 13 T cell receptor beta chains below, sequenced in a study of cytomegalovirus exposure and HLA in healthy donors. 13 Jbeta primers and 60 Vbeta primers were used for the PCR. Some clones are missing from TCRdb's copy, which holds only in-frame ones; the method was immunoSEQ multiplex PCR. The sample has around 150,000 clones; approximately 82% are singletons. The source material was PBMCs. These receptors all come from a male donor in good health and CMV-seropositive.

This rearrangement joins TRBV15 to TRBJ1-6; D perhaps matches TRBD1 (6 bases). Trimming removed 4 bases at V and 11 bases at J, with 24 bases between. Germline-derived CDR1 and CDR2 are LNHNV and YYDKDF (reference sequence). This CDR3 comprises 17 residues. The CDR3 region has the DNA TGTGCCACCAGCAACTATGTCGGCGGGGGGGCGGGTCCACCCCTCCACTTT. It codes for CATSNYVGGGAGPPLHF.

CDR3 loop: CASSIDSGRFTGELFF. The CDR3 nucleotides are TGTGCCAGTAGTATAGATTCAGGGCGTTTCACCGGGGAGCTGTTTTTT. The V and J genes are TRBV19 and TRBJ2-2; D is possibly TRBD1 (5 bases). The CDR3 loop spans 16 amino acids. V was trimmed by 0 bases and J by 4 bases, leaving 12 bases between them. Looked up from germline, CDR1 is LNHDA and CDR2 is SQIVND (reference sequence).

This clone was counted only a few times. The chain links TRBV6-5 to TRBJ1-2, with TRBD1 identical over 7 bases. V dropped 7 bases and J dropped 2; count of bases not matched to a gene: 4. CDR1 and CDR2 from the germline V gene are MNHEY and SVGAGI. This CDR3 spans 13 amino acids. Here the CDR3 DNA reads TGTGCCAGCACTCCGACAGGGAACTATGGCTACACCTTC. Translated, it gives CASTPTGNYGYTF.

The sample holds one count of this clone. In nucleotides, the CDR3 is TGTGCCAGCAGTTTACCTCTCGGACAGGCTAATCAGCCCCAGCATTTT. Protein sequence: CASSLPLGQANQPQHF. J is TRBJ1-5 and V is TRBV28; 7 bases agree with TRBD1. CDR1 is MDHEN, CDR2 SYDVKM, per germline. Trimming at V came to 2 bases and at J to 4 bases, leaving 8 bases not matched to a gene. This CDR3 has 16 residues.

This rearrangement joins TRBV5-4 to TRBJ2-5; D is unclear. V was pared by 4 bases and J by 5 bases, with 9 bases between. This CDR3 has 12 residues. Germline values: CDR1 SGHNT, CDR2 YYREEE (reference sequence). The CDR3 DNA reads TGTGCCAGCAGCCTTAGTGTGGAGACCCAGTACTTC. Translating it yields CASSLSVETQYF.

On this clone itself: Its ends do not fully match the called genes, so a read error is possible. J is TRBJ2-7 and V is TRBV7-9, with 16 bases fitting TRBD2. Germline V gene sequence: CDR1 SEHNR, CDR2 FQNEAQ (reference sequence). This CDR3 is built from 15 residues. The DNA of the CDR3 is TGTTCCAGCAGTTATGGGACTAGCGGGAGGGGCGAGCAGTACTTC. Protein sequence: CSSSYGTSGRGEQYF.

This rearrangement joins TRBV15 to TRBJ1-2; D gene unclear. Germline V gene sequence: CDR1 LNHNV, CDR2 YYDKDF (reference sequence). V lost 2 bases, J lost 7 bases, and 8 bases lay in between. This CDR3 has 12 residues. CDR3 protein: CATSRSGFGYTF. Here the CDR3 DNA reads TGTGCCACCAGCAGATCGGGGTTTGGCTACACCTTC.

This clone was seen more than once but under ten times. The chain employs TRBV28 and TRBJ2-3, with 7 bases lining up with TRBD2. The junction had 4 bases not matched to a gene; V was cut back by 1 base and J by 0 bases. The germline CDR1 and CDR2 sequences are MDHEN and SYDVKM. The CDR3 consists of 16 residues. The CDR3 bases are TGTGCCAGCAGTTTATATGGTAGCGGGAGCACAGATACGCAGTATTTT. This codes for CASSLYGSGSTDTQYF.

The chain uses TRBV10-3 and TRBJ2-7; D is undetermined. Per germline, CDR1 ENHRY and CDR2 SYGVKD. V lost 3 bases and J lost 2, with 17 bases in between. The CDR3 runs 16 residues. The CDR3 sequence: CAISDLSSFLTYEQYF. For the CDR3, the DNA is TGTGCCATCAGTGATCTCTCCTCCTTTCTTACCTACGAGCAGTACTTC.

A single count supports this clone. CDR3 in DNA: TGTGCCAGCAGCTTACAGGGGGCCTCCTACAATGAGCAGTTCTTC. It is translated as CASSLQGASYNEQFF. J is TRBJ2-1 and V is TRBV11-3, with 8 bases identical to TRBD1. Trimming at V came to 2 bases and at J to 0 bases, leaving 0 bases not matched to a gene. The CDR3 spans 15 residues. Germline CDR1 and CDR2: SGHNT and YENEEA.

The chain combines TRBV29-1 with TRBJ2-7, with TRBD2 identical over 7 bases. The CDR3 contains 12 residues. Germline values: CDR1 SQVTM, CDR2 ANQGSEA. The V and J ends lost 5 bases and 1 base, in that order; junction bases with no gene match: 2. CDR3 nucleotides: TGCAGCGTTAGGGGAGGGTCCTACGAGCAGTACTTC. It codes for CSVRGGSYEQYF.

Regarding this clone: One end of the junction varies from germline; a read error may be responsible. The rearrangement joins TRBV7-7 to TRBJ2-7; TRBD1 agrees at 9 bases. Germline V gene data show CDR1 as SSHAT and CDR2 as FNYEAQ (reference sequence). CDR3 size: 13 residues. Here the CDR3 reads CAGSRDREDEQYF. The CDR3 DNA reads as TGTGCCGGCAGCAGGGACAGGGAAGACGAGCAGTACTTC. The full variable domain, completed using reference TRBV7-7 and TRBJ2-7, is GAGVSQSPRYKVTKRGQDVTLRCDPISSHATLYWYQQALGQGPEFLTYFNYEAQPDKSGLPSDRFSAERPEGSISTLTIQRTEQRDSAMYRCAGSRDREDEQYFGPGTRLTVT.

The chain joins TRBV29-1 to TRBJ1-2, with TRBD1 matching 9 bases. V shed 3 bases and J 8 bases; nucleotides not matched to a gene: 1. CDR1 is SQVTM and CDR2 is ANQGSEA in the germline V gene. The CDR3 is 11 amino acids. The CDR3, as DNA: TGCAGCGTTGAGGACAGGGGCGGCTACACCTTC. The encoded protein is CSVEDRGGYTF.